This TCR beta chain appears in the sequencing data of a study of blood T cell repertoires in COVID-19. Overall study: Samples representing acute and convalescent COVID-19 were sourced from the United States, Italy and Spain.

This CDR3 region has 17 residues. Germline CDR1 reads KGHDR; CDR2 reads SFDVKD. The V gene lost 4 bases and the J gene lost 0 bases, with 18 bases spanning the gap. Assay: immunoSEQ multiplex PCR; the TCRdb copy retains only in-frame clones and omits some. The repertoire includes just under 350,000 clones, more than 75% of them detected once, and around 3.5% sits in the top ten. The genes are TRBV24-1 and TRBJ2-7; TRBD1 is a possible D gene (6 bases). The sequence was collected from a woman between 18 and 30 years old who had recovered from COVID-19. The sequenced material came from peripheral blood. The DNA of the CDR3 is TGTGCCACCAGTGACCTCAAAACAGGGCCAAGCTCCTACGAGCAGTACGTC. This translates into CATSDLKTGPSSYEQYV.